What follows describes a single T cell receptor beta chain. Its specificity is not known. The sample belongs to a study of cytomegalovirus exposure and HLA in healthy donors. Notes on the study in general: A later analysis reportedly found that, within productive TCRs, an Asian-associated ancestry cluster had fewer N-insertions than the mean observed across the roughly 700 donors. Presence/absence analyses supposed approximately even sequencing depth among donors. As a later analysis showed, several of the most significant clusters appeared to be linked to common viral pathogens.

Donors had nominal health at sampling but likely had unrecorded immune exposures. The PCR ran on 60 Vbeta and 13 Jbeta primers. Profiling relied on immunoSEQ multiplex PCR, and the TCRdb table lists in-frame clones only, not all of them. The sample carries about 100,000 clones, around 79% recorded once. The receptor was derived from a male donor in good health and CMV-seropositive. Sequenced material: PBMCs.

The CDR3 spells CASSQAEGLAGEANTGELFF. The CDR3 bases are TGCGCCAGCAGCCAGGCTGAGGGACTAGCGGGAGAAGCGAACACCGGGGAGCTGTTTTTT. The rearrangement joins TRBV4-1 to TRBJ2-2; 14 bases align to TRBD2. CDR3 length equals 20 residues. J lost 0 bases, V lost 3 bases, and 9 bases had no gene match. Germline V gene sequence: CDR1 MGHRA, CDR2 YSYEKL.